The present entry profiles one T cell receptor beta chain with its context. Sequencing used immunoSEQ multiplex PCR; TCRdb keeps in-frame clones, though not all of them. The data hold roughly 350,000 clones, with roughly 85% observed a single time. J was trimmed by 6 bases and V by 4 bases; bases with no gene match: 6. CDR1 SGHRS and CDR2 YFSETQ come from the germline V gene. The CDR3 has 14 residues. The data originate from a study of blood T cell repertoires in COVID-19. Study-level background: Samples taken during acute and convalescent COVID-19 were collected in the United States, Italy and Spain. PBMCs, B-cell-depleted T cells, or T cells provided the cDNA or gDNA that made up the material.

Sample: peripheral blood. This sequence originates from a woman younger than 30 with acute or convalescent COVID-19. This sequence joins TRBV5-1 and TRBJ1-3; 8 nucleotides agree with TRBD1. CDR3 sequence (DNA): TGCGCCAGCAGCCGCGGACAGGGTGAAAACACCATATATTTT. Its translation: CASSRGQGENTIYF.